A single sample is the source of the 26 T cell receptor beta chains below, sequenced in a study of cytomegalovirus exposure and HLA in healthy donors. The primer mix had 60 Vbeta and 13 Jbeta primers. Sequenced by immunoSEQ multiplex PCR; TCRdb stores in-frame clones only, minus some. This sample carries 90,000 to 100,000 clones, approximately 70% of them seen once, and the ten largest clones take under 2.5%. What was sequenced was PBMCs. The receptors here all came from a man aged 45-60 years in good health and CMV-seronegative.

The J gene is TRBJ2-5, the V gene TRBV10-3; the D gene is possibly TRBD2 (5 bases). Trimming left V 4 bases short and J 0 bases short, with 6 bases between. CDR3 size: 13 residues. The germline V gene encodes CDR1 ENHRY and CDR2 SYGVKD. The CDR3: CAISGRDQETQYF. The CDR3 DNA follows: TGTGCCATCAGTGGGCGGGACCAAGAGACCCAGTACTTC.

The CDR3 DNA reads as TGTGCCAGCAGCCAAGAACAGGGTGGCTATGGCTACACCTTC. Protein: CASSQEQGGYGYTF. V gene TRBV4-2 combines with J gene TRBJ1-2, with D tentatively TRBD1 (6 bases). Germline V gene lookup returns CDR1 LGHNA and CDR2 YNFKEQ. The CDR3 length is 14 residues. V gave up 0 bases and J gave up 4 bases, with 9 bases separating them.

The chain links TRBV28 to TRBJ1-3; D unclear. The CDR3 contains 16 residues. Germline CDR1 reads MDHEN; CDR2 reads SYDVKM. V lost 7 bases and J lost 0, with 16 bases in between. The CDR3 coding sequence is TGTGCCAGCAATGAGGGCAGGAGACTCTCTGGAAACACCATATATTTT. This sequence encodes CASNEGRRLSGNTIYF.

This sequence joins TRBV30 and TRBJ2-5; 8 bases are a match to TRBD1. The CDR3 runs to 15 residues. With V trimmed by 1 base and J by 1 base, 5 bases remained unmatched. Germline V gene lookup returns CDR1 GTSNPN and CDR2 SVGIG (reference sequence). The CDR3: CAWSAWTGIQETQYF. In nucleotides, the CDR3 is TGTGCCTGGAGTGCCTGGACAGGGATCCAAGAGACCCAGTACTTC.

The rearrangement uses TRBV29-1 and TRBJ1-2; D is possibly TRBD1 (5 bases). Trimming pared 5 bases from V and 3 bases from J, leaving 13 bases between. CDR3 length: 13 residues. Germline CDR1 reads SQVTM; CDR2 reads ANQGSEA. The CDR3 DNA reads TGCAGCGTTCGGGGGGGTACCGACTATGGCTACACCTTC. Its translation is CSVRGGTDYGYTF.

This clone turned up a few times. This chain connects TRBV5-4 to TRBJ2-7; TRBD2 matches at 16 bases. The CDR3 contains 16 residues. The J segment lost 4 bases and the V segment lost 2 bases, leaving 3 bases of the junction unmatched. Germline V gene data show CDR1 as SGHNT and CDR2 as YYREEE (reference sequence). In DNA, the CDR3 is TGTGCCAGCAGCTTAGGGACTAGCGGGAGGGATTACGAGCAGTACTTC. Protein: CASSLGTSGRDYEQYF.

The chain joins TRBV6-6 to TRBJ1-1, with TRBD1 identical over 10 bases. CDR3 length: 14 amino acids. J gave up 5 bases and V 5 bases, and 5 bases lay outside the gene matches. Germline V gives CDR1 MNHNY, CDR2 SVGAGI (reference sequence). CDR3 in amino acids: CASSPGQGTTEAFF. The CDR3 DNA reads TGTGCCAGCAGTCCGGGACAGGGGACGACTGAAGCTTTCTTT.

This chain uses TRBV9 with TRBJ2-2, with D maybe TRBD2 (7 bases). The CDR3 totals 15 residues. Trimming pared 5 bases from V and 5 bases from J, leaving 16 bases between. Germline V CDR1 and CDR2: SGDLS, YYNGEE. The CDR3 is CASRKLAGATGELFF. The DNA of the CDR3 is TGTGCCAGCAGAAAACTGGCGGGGGCTACCGGGGAGCTGTTTTTT.

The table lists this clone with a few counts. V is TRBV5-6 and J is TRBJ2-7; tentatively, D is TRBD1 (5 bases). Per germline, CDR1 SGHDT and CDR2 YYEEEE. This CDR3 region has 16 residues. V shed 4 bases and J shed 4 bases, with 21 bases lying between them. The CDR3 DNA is TGTGCCAGCAGCCCCTTACAGGTCCAACATCGTTACGAGCAGTACTTC. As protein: CASSPLQVQHRYEQYF.

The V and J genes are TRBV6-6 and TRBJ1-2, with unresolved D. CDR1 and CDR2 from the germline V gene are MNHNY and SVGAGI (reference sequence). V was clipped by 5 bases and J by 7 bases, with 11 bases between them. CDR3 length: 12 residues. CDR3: CASSLESVGYTF. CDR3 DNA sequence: TGTGCCAGCAGTCTAGAGAGTGTTGGCTACACCTTC.

CDR3 nucleotide sequence: TGTGCCAGCAGTTCGGGGAATAGGGCGCAGTACTTC. Protein: CASSSGNRAQYF. The chain combines TRBV28 with TRBJ2-5; a weak D match, TRBD2 (5 bases). Germline V gene data show CDR1 as MDHEN and CDR2 as SYDVKM. The V end was cut by 4 bases, the J end by 11 bases, with 14 bases between. This CDR3 is built from 12 residues.

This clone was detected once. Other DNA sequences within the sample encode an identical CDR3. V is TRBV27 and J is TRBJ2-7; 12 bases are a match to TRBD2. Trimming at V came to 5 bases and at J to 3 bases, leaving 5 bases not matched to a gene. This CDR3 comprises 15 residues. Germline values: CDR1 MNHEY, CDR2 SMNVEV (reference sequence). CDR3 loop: CASSGGLAGYYEQYF. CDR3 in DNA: TGTGCCAGCAGTGGAGGACTAGCGGGGTACTACGAGCAGTACTTC.

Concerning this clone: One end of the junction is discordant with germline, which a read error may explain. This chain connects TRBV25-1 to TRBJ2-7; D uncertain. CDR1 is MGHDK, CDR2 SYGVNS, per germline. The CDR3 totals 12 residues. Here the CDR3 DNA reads TGTGCCAGCAGTGGACCAAACTACGGGCAGTACTTC. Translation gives CASSGPNYGQYF.

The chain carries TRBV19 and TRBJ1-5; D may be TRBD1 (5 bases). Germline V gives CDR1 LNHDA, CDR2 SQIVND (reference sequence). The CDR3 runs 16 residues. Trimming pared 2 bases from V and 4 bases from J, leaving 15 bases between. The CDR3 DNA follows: TGTGCCAGTAGTATATTCTTAATCGGACAAAATCAGCCCCAGCATTTT. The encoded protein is CASSIFLIGQNQPQHF.

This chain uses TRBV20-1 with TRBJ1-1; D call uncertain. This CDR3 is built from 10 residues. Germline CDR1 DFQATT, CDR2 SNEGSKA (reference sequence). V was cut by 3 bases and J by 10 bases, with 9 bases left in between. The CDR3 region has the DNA TGCAGTGCTAGGGGCCTCGGAGCTTTCTTT. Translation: CSARGLGAFF.

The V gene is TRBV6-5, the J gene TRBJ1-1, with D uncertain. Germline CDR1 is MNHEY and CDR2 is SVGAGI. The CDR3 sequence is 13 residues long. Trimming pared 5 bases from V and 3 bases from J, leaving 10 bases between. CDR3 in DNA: TGTGCCAGCAGTCCCACCCGGGACACTGAAGCTTTCTTT. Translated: CASSPTRDTEAFF.

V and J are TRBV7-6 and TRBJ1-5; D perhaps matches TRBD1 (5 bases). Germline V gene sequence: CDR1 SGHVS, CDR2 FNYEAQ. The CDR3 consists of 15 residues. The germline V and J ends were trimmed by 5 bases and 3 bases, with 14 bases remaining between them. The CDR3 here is CASSPIDSPNQPQHF. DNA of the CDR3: TGTGCCAGCAGCCCGATAGACAGTCCCAATCAGCCCCAGCATTTT.

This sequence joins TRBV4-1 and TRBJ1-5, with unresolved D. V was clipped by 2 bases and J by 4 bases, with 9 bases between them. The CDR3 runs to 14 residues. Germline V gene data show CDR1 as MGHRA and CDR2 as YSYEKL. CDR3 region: CASSQIQVNQPQHF. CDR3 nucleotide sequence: TGCGCCAGCAGCCAAATCCAGGTGAATCAGCCCCAGCATTTT.

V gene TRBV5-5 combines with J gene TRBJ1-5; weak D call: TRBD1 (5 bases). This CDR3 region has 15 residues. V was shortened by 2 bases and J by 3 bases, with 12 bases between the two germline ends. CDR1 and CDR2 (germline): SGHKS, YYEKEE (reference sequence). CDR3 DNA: TGTGCCAGCAGCTTAGACTCAGGGTACAATCAGCCCCAGCATTTT. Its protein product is CASSLDSGYNQPQHF.

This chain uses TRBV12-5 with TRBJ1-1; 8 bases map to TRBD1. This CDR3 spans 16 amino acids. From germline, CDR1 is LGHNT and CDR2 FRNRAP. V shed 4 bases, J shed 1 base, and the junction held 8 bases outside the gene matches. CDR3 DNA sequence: TGTGCTAGTGGTTCGCTCCGGGACAGGAGGAACACTGAAGCTTTCTTT. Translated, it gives CASGSLRDRRNTEAFF. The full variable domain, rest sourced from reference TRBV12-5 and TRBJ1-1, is DARVTQTPRHKVTEMGQEVTMRCQPILGHNTVFWYRQTMMQGLELLAYFRNRAPLDDSGMPKDRFSAEMPDATLATLKIQPSEPRDSAVYFCASGSLRDRRNTEAFFGQGTRLTVV.

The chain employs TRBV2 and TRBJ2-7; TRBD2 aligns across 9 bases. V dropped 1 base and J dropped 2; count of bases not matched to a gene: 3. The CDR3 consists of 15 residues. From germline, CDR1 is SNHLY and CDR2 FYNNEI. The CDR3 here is CASSEGGGGTYEQYF. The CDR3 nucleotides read TGTGCCAGCAGTGAAGGCGGGGGGGGCACCTACGAGCAGTACTTC.

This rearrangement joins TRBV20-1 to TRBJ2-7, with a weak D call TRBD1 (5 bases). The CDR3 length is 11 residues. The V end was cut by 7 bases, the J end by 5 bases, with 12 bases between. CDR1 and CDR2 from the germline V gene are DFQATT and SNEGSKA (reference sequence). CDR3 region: CSGRRAHEQYF. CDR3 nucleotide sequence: TGCAGTGGTCGCAGGGCCCACGAGCAGTACTTC.

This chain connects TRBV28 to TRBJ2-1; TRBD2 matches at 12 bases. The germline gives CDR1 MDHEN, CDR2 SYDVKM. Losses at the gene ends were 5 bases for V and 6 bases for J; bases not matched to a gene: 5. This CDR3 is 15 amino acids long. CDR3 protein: CASSQLAGGRNEQFF. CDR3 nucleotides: TGTGCCAGCAGTCAACTAGCGGGAGGCCGCAATGAGCAGTTCTTC.

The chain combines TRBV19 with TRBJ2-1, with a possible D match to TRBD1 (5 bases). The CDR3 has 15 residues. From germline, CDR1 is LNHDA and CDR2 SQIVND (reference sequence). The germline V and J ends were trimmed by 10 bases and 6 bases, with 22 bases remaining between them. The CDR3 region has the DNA TGTGCCACCTCAAGGCGACAGCATCCTCTCAATGAGCAGTTCTTC. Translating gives CATSRRQHPLNEQFF.

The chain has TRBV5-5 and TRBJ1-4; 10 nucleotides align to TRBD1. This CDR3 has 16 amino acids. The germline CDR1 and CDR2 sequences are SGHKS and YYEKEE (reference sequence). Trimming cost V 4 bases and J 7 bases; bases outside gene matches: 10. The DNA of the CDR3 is TGTGCCAGCAGCCGGGACAGGGGCGATGGAAGTGAAAAACTGTTTTTT. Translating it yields CASSRDRGDGSEKLFF.

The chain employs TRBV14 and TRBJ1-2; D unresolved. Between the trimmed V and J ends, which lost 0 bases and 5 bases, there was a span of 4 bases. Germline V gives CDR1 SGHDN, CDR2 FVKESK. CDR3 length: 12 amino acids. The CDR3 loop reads CASSQDQYGYTF. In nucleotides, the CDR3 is TGTGCCAGCAGCCAAGACCAGTATGGCTACACCTTC. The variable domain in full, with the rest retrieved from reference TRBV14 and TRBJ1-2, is EAGVTQFPSHSVIEKGQTVTLRCDPISGHDNLYWYRRVMGKEIKFLLHFVKESKQDESGMPNNRFLAERTGGTYSTLKVQPAELEDSGVYFCASSQDQYGYTFGSGTRLTVV.